This is a list of T cell receptor beta chains from one sample in a study of CD8+ T cells in alopecia areata. The repertoire was sequenced with immunoSEQ multiplex PCR; TCRdb's copy has only in-frame clones and lacks some. The table lists roughly 120,000 clones, roughly 50% of them singletons. Sequencing used CD8+ T cells sorted from blood, obtained at week 24, from a patient treated with tofacitinib. Receptors originate from a human donor with alopecia areata. CDR3s include the opening cysteine and the closing phenylalanine or tryptophan. The D gene is left open where the match is weak. Clone size is stated in some rows and not others, as once, few, many or a class when expanded.

d_call j_call cdr3_length clone_size v_call cdr3_aa cdr3_nt
- TRBJ1-1 13 - TRBV13 CASSPPLATEAFF TGTGCCAGCAGCCCTCCACTGGCCACTGAAGCTTTCTTT
- TRBJ2-3 15 - TRBV7-9 CASTSGTISTDTQYF TGTGCCAGCACCTCCGGGACCATCTCCACAGATACGCAGTATTTT
- TRBJ1-5 14 few TRBV4-1 CASSQEGAMQPQHF TGCGCCAGCAGCCAAGAAGGGGCGATGCAGCCCCAGCATTTT
- TRBJ2-7 17 - TRBV4-2 CASSQVPSDTRSYEQYF TGTGCCAGCAGCCAAGTTCCTTCGGACACACGCTCCTACGAGCAGTACTTC
TRBD2 TRBJ2-3 18 - TRBV9 CASSVSATSGGRTDTQYF TGTGCCAGCAGCGTATCGGCGACTAGCGGGGGACGCACAGATACGCAGTATTTT
TRBD1 TRBJ2-3 15 - TRBV5-4 CASSGRTGGYDTQYF TGTGCCAGCAGCGGGAGAACAGGGGGCTACGATACGCAGTATTTT
- TRBJ1-3 15 few TRBV29-1 CSVLLGGDERNTIYF TGCAGCGTCCTTCTGGGAGGCGACGAACGAAACACCATATATTTT
TRBD2 TRBJ2-3 15 - TRBV29-1 CSVEGLAGPTDTQYF TGCAGCGTTGAAGGGCTAGCGGGGCCCACAGATACGCAGTATTTT
- TRBJ1-1 14 - TRBV29-1 CSVEDPGGTTEAFF TGCAGCGTTGAAGACCCGGGGGGAACCACTGAAGCTTTCTTT
- TRBJ1-2 13 once TRBV27 CASSSRAFYGYTF TGTGCCAGCAGTTCCCGGGCCTTCTATGGCTACACCTTC
- TRBJ1-2 14 few TRBV7-9 CASSLWGTNYGYTF TGTGCCAGCAGCTTATGGGGGACAAACTATGGCTACACCTTC
- TRBJ1-1 13 - TRBV6-5 CASRRGTNTEAFF TGTGCCAGCAGAAGGGGGACGAACACTGAAGCTTTCTTT
- TRBJ1-1 13 - TRBV27 CASKDGGYTEAFF TGTGCCAGCAAAGATGGGGGGTACACTGAAGCTTTCTTT
TRBD2 TRBJ2-7 13 - TRBV13 CASGRERSYEQYF TGTGCCAGTGGGAGGGAACGCTCCTACGAGCAGTACTTC
- TRBJ1-4 16 - TRBV11-2 CASSLEGADKGEKLFF TGTGCCAGCAGCTTAGAAGGGGCGGACAAGGGGGAAAAACTGTTTTTT
- TRBJ2-7 13 - TRBV13 CASSLVGADEQYF TGTGCCAGCAGCTTGGTGGGGGCTGACGAGCAGTACTTC
- TRBJ1-2 15 once TRBV5-6 CASSLATAPNYGYTF TGTGCCAGCAGCTTGGCGACAGCACCCAATTATGGCTACACCTTC
- TRBJ2-7 13 - TRBV6-1 CASRGTDTYEQYF TGTGCCAGCAGAGGGACTGACACCTACGAGCAGTACTTC
TRBD2 TRBJ2-2 16 - TRBV5-1 CASRIGLAGNTGELFF TGCGCCAGCAGAATCGGACTAGCGGGGAACACCGGGGAGCTGTTTTTT
- TRBJ2-7 13 - TRBV29-1 CSVEEPQGYEQYF TGCAGCGTTGAAGAGCCACAGGGCTACGAGCAGTACTTC
- TRBJ1-1 11 - TRBV20-1 CSARSAGGAFF TGCAGTGCTAGATCGGCCGGGGGAGCTTTCTTT
- TRBJ2-1 16 - TRBV18 CASSSGLEGVGNEQFF TGTGCCAGCTCATCGGGCCTTGAGGGAGTCGGAAATGAGCAGTTCTTC
- TRBJ2-3 14 - TRBV6-4 CASSDSTGADTQYF TGTGCCAGCAGTGACTCCACGGGGGCAGATACGCAGTATTTT
- TRBJ1-5 12 - TRBV5-6 CASSSGIQPQHF TGTGCCAGCAGCTCGGGGATTCAGCCCCAGCATTTT
TRBD1 TRBJ2-1 13 - TRBV30 CACWTGGLNEQFF TGTGCCTGCTGGACAGGGGGCTTGAATGAGCAGTTCTTC
TRBD1 TRBJ2-1 16 - TRBV15 CATSRDAGTVYNEQFF TGTGCCACCAGCAGAGATGCAGGGACAGTCTACAATGAGCAGTTCTTC
- TRBJ1-2 13 - TRBV5-4 CASTIKGGDGYTF TGTGCCAGCACGATCAAGGGGGGCGATGGCTACACCTTC
- TRBJ2-7 13 - TRBV11-2 CASSLDTDYEQYF TGTGCCAGCAGCTTAGATACAGATTACGAGCAGTACTTC
- TRBJ1-4 15 - TRBV10-3 CAISETGRLDGELFF TGTGCCATCAGTGAGACGGGACGGCTCGATGGGGAACTGTTTTTT
TRBD1 TRBJ2-7 15 - TRBV9 CASSFGQGPSYEQYF TGTGCCAGCAGCTTCGGACAGGGCCCCTCCTACGAGCAGTACTTC
- TRBJ2-1 11 - TRBV20-1 CSAVPLNEQFF TGCAGTGCTGTGCCCCTCAATGAGCAGTTCTTC
- TRBJ2-7 15 - TRBV7-2 CASSSYVARNYEQYF TGTGCCAGCAGCTCCTATGTTGCACGTAACTACGAGCAGTACTTC
TRBD2 TRBJ2-5 16 few TRBV6-5 CASSYSETSEAETQYF TGTGCCAGCAGTTACTCGGAGACTAGCGAGGCGGAGACCCAGTACTTC
TRBD1 TRBJ2-7 14 - TRBV27 CASTLRQGKGEQYF TGTGCCAGCACATTGCGACAGGGTAAGGGCGAGCAGTACTTC
TRBD1 TRBJ2-5 17 - TRBV19 CASSIPGQGAYQETQYF TGTGCCAGTAGTATCCCGGGACAGGGAGCATACCAAGAGACCCAGTACTTC
TRBD2 TRBJ2-1 15 - TRBV7-3 CASSSSGGTYNEQFF TGTGCCAGCAGCTCTAGCGGGGGGACCTACAATGAGCAGTTCTTC
TRBD2 TRBJ2-7 13 - TRBV9 CASSRGGDYEQYF TGTGCCAGCAGCCGGGGAGGGGATTACGAGCAGTACTTC
- TRBJ1-2 12 - TRBV7-9 CASSLDPDGYTF TGTGCCAGCAGCCTTGATCCGGATGGCTACACCTTC
- TRBJ2-3 17 few TRBV11-2 CASSLDLGAGLTDTQYF TGTGCCAGCAGCTTAGATCTGGGGGCAGGACTGACAGATACGCAGTATTTT
- TRBJ2-6 17 - TRBV5-6 CASSLGLEGSGANVLTF TGTGCCAGCAGCTTGGGTCTGGAGGGGTCTGGGGCCAACGTCCTGACTTTC
- TRBJ2-7 14 few TRBV4-1 CASSQDPRPYEQYF TGCGCCAGCAGCCAAGATCCGAGACCCTACGAGCAGTACTTC
- TRBJ2-7 12 few TRBV7-9 CASRRGTYEQYF TGTGCCAGCAGAAGGGGTACCTACGAGCAGTACTTC
- TRBJ2-1 15 once TRBV27 CASSAWTADYNEQFF TGTGCCAGCAGTGCCTGGACAGCCGACTACAATGAGCAGTTCTTC
- TRBJ2-7 12 - TRBV13 CASSLDPYEQYF TGTGCCAGCAGCTTAGATCCCTACGAGCAGTACTTC
- TRBJ2-7 12 - TRBV27 CASRYSPEEQYF TGTGCCAGCAGATATTCCCCCGAGGAGCAGTACTTC
TRBD2 TRBJ2-3 18 once TRBV9 CASSVAGRLARDTDTQYF TGTGCCAGCAGCGTAGCGGGCCGACTAGCCAGGGACACAGATACGCAGTATTTT
- TRBJ2-7 14 - TRBV7-9 CASSQDTNLREQYF TGTGCCAGCAGTCAAGACACGAATTTACGGGAGCAGTACTTC
- TRBJ1-2 15 - TRBV18 CASSPDGLGPATFTF TGTGCCAGCTCACCGGATGGTCTGGGGCCCGCTACTTTTACCTTC
TRBD2 TRBJ2-7 14 - TRBV6-5 CASSFGLDSYEQYF TGTGCCAGCAGTTTCGGACTAGATTCCTACGAGCAGTACTTC
- TRBJ1-2 15 - TRBV6-4 CASTPEPPGDYGYTF TGTGCCAGCACTCCCGAACCACCCGGCGACTATGGCTACACCTTC
- TRBJ2-2 19 - TRBV4-3 CASSQDFSDSYANTGELFF TGCGCCAGCAGCCAAGATTTTTCTGACAGCTACGCGAACACCGGGGAGCTGTTTTTT